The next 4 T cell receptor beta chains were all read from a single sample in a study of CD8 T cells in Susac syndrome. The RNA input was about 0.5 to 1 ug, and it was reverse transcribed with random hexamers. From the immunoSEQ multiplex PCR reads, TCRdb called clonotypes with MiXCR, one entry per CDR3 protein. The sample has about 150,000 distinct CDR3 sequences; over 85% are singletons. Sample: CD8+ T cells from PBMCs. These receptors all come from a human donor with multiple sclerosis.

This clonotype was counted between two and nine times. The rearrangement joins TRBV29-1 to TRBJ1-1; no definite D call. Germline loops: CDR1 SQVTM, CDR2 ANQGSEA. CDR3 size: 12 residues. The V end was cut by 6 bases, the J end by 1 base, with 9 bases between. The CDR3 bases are TGCAGCGTCCCCTCGGGGAACACTGAAGCTTTCTTT. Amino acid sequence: CSVPSGNTEAFF.

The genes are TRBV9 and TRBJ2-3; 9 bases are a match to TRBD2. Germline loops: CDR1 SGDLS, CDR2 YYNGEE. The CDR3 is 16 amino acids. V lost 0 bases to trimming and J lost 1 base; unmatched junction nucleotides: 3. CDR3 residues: CASSVERGGGTDTQYF. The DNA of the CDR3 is TGTGCCAGCAGCGTAGAGCGCGGGGGGGGCACAGATACGCAGTATTTT.

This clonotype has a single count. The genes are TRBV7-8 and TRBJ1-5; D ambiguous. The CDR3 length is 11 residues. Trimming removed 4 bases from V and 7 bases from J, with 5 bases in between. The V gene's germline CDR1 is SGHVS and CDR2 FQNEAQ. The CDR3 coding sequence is TGTGCCAGCAGCTCCGGCCAGCCCCAGCATTTT. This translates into CASSSGQPQHF. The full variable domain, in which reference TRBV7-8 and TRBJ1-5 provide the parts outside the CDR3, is GAGVSQSPRYKVAKRGQDVALRCDPISGHVSLFWYQQALGQGPEFLTYFQNEAQLDKSGLPSDRFFAERPEGSVSTLKIQRTQQEDSAVYLCASSSGQPQHFGDGTRLSIL.

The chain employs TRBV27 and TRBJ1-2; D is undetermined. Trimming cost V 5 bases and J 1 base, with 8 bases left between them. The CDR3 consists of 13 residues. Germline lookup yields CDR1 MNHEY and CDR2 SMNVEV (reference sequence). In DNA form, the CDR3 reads TGTGCCAGCAGTCAAGGAATTAACTATGGCTACACCTTC. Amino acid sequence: CASSQGINYGYTF.